This TCR beta chain is from a study of vaccination effects on CD4 cells after COVID-19. Study in general: Following the second dose by a median of 72 days, the post-vaccine samples were obtained.

A few counts support this clone. What it binds is not known. ViraFEST used viral peptide pools to expand antigen-specific CD4+ T cells before sequencing. Culture lasted 10 days before CD4+ T cell isolation. SARS-CoV-2 infected the person between March and December 2020, as confirmed by PCR. Every participant took two doses of the BNT162b2 or mRNA-1273 vaccine. A few million PBMC per well were cultured with around 9.6 IU/ml IL-2 and about 10 ug/ml peptides. A half-volume exchange with IL-2 medium occurred on days 3 and 7. Generated by immunoSEQ multiplex PCR, the TCRdb table keeps only in-frame clones and is missing some. The sample has more than 15,000 clones, under 85% seen once; the top ten hold approximately 22%. This TCR was sampled from a human donor who had a prior SARS-CoV-2 infection. The sample here was CD4+ T cells from PBMCs cultured with SARS-CoV-2 spike peptides, taken after COVID-19 vaccination.

In nucleotides, the CDR3 is TGTGCCAGCAGTGTAGGTCAGGGAGGCACAGATACGCAGTATTTT. Translating gives CASSVGQGGTDTQYF. The chain joins TRBV2 to TRBJ2-3; perhaps D is TRBD1 or TRBD2 (5 bases each). This CDR3 region has 15 residues. Between the trimmed V and J ends, which lost 4 bases and 1 base, there was a span of 12 bases. In germline, CDR1 is SNHLY, CDR2 FYNNEI.